One and the same sample provided the 26 T cell receptor beta chains below, sequenced in a study of cytomegalovirus exposure and HLA in healthy donors. A multiplex PCR was run with 60 Vbeta primers and 13 Jbeta primers. Here immunoSEQ multiplex PCR was the method, and the copy in TCRdb shows in-frame clones only, minus some. The table shows about 130,000 clones, with approximately 74% occurring only once. Sequenced material: PBMCs. Receptor source: a man between 18 and 35 years old in good health and CMV-seropositive.

The chain employs TRBV4-2 and TRBJ2-1; 12 bases are shared with TRBD2. Per the germline V gene, CDR1 is LGHNA and CDR2 is YNFKEQ. CDR3 size: 16 residues. With V trimmed by 4 bases and J by 4 bases, 5 bases remained unmatched. In nucleotides, the CDR3 is TGTGCCAGCAGCCCGCGACTAGCGGGGGTTTACAATGAGCAGTTCTTC. This encodes CASSPRLAGVYNEQFF.

The gene calls are TRBV2 and TRBJ2-3, with TRBD2 matching over 9 bases. The CDR3 runs 14 residues. V lost 8 bases to trimming and J lost 0 bases; unmatched junction nucleotides: 3. The V gene's germline CDR1 is SNHLY and CDR2 FYNNEI. As DNA, the CDR3 is TGTGCCAGCGGTGGACTAGCGAGCACAGATACGCAGTATTTT. It translates to CASGGLASTDTQYF.

This sequence joins TRBV7-8 and TRBJ1-1; TRBD1 is a possible D gene (5 bases). V was pared by 0 bases and J by 5 bases, with 13 bases between. Germline lookup yields CDR1 SGHVS and CDR2 FQNEAQ. This CDR3 is built from 15 residues. The CDR3 spells CASSLAGGALTEAFF. DNA of the CDR3: TGTGCCAGCAGCTTAGCGGGGGGAGCCTTAACTGAAGCTTTCTTT.

The genes are TRBV19 and TRBJ1-6; D is perhaps TRBD1 (6 bases). The CDR3 consists of 15 residues. The V and J ends lost 4 bases and 9 bases respectively, with 16 bases between them. Germline lookup yields CDR1 LNHDA and CDR2 SQIVND (reference sequence). The CDR3 bases are TGTGCCAGTAGTACCCAGGGGCTCCTGGGTTCACCCCTCCACTTT. Amino acid sequence: CASSTQGLLGSPLHF.

The gene calls are TRBV10-3 and TRBJ1-2; no reliable D call. CDR3 length equals 15 residues. Trimming pared 6 bases from V and 4 bases from J, leaving 18 bases between. The V gene's germline CDR1 is ENHRY and CDR2 SYGVKD. In nucleotides, the CDR3 is TGTGCCATCAGAGCCAACCGTGGCCACAGCTATGGCTACACCTTC. Its translation is CAIRANRGHSYGYTF.

This clone was seen only a few times. The rearrangement uses TRBV6-6 and TRBJ2-7, with 9 bases that match TRBD1. Germline CDR1 and CDR2: MNHNY and SVGAGI (reference sequence). With 11 bases clipped from V and 5 bases from J, the junction kept 13 bases outside the gene matches. The CDR3 runs 14 residues. In DNA, the CDR3 is TGTGCCGCACAACAGGGGGCGATCCCCCACGAGCAGTACTTC. Protein product: CAAQQGAIPHEQYF.

This clone has more than one count but fewer than ten. The genes are TRBV7-2 and TRBJ1-1, with a weak D call TRBD1 (5 bases). V was pared by 4 bases and J by 10 bases, with 16 bases between. Per the germline V gene, CDR1 is SGHTA and CDR2 is FQGNSA. CDR3 length equals 13 residues. The CDR3: CASSSNGEGPAFF. DNA of the CDR3: TGTGCCAGCAGCTCAAACGGGGAGGGGCCAGCTTTCTTT.

This clone was seen just once. The chain links TRBV19 to TRBJ2-1, with 7 bases that match TRBD2. CDR3 length: 14 amino acids. CDR1 and CDR2 from the germline V gene are LNHDA and SQIVND (reference sequence). J lost 6 bases, V lost 7 bases, and 9 bases had no gene match. CDR3 in DNA: TGTGCCAGTACCTCCGGGACTACCGTCAATGAGCAGTTCTTC. This codes for CASTSGTTVNEQFF.

The chain uses TRBV10-3 and TRBJ2-5; D unresolved. The germline V gene encodes CDR1 ENHRY and CDR2 SYGVKD. The V and J ends lost 3 bases and 3 bases respectively, with 11 bases between them. The CDR3 covers 14 residues. The DNA of the CDR3 is TGTGCCATCAGTGAAATAGGAACAGAAGAGACCCAGTACTTC. This sequence encodes CAISEIGTEETQYF.

The rearrangement joins TRBV2 to TRBJ2-7; D not resolved. There are 14 residues in the CDR3. CDR1 is SNHLY, CDR2 FYNNEI, per germline. V was pared by 2 bases and J by 0 bases, with 8 bases between. CDR3 DNA sequence: TGTGCCAGCAGTGAAACGGTATACTCCTACGAGCAGTACTTC. Its translation: CASSETVYSYEQYF.

The rearrangement joins TRBV2 to TRBJ1-2; D perhaps matches TRBD1 (6 bases). V lost 6 bases and J 0 bases, leaving 17 bases between the germline ends. The germline CDR1 and CDR2 sequences are SNHLY and FYNNEI. The CDR3 consists of 16 residues. CDR3 DNA sequence: TGTGCCAGCAGCGCTTTCAGGGGCCGAGCTAACTATGGCTACACCTTC. Residues: CASSAFRGRANYGYTF.

The CDR3 protein is CASSPTTGSYEQYF. The CDR3 DNA sequence: TGTGCCAGCAGCCCAACCACAGGGTCTTACGAGCAGTACTTC. V and J are TRBV7-9 and TRBJ2-7; D is possibly TRBD1 (6 bases). The germline V gene has CDR1 SEHNR and CDR2 FQNEAQ (reference sequence). The CDR3 is 14 residues long. V shed 5 bases and J shed 4 bases, with 15 bases lying between them.

The chain links TRBV6-6 to TRBJ1-2; D is uncertain. The V and J ends lost 5 bases and 8 bases respectively, with 18 bases between them. CDR3 size: 14 residues. Germline V gives CDR1 MNHNY, CDR2 SVGAGI (reference sequence). CDR3: CASSLPPGSGGYTF. Here the CDR3 DNA reads TGTGCCAGCAGTCTCCCGCCGGGGTCGGGAGGCTACACCTTC.

The J gene is TRBJ1-2, the V gene TRBV19; tentative D call: TRBD1 (6 bases). Germline CDR1 and CDR2: LNHDA and SQIVND (reference sequence). V lost 5 bases to trimming and J lost 4 bases, with 11 bases between them. The CDR3 consists of 13 residues. The CDR3 DNA sequence: TGTGCCAGTAGTGCCCAGGGGCTCTATGGCTACACCTTC. Its translation is CASSAQGLYGYTF.

This clone was seen many times. V gene TRBV28 combines with J gene TRBJ2-5; 8 positions agree with TRBD1. V shed 2 bases and J 5 bases; nucleotides not matched to a gene: 1. The CDR3 extends over 13 amino acids. Germline V CDR1 and CDR2: MDHEN, SYDVKM. The CDR3 protein is CASSLGDRETQYF. In nucleotides, the CDR3 is TGTGCCAGCAGTTTAGGGGACAGGGAGACCCAGTACTTC.

Here the CDR3 reads CASSEEGGLAGVLYDEQFF. In DNA form, the CDR3 reads TGTGCCAGCAGTGAAGAAGGGGGGTTAGCGGGAGTGTTGTACGATGAGCAGTTCTTC. The J gene is TRBJ2-1, the V gene TRBV6-1; 9 nucleotides align to TRBD2. Germline values: CDR1 MNHNS, CDR2 SASEGT. The CDR3 runs 19 residues. Unmatched junction bases numbered 18, after V lost 1 base and J lost 8 bases.

This clone has just one count. The rearrangement uses TRBV19 and TRBJ2-3; 7 bases line up with TRBD1. The V gene end was trimmed by 6 bases and the J gene end by 5 bases; junction bases not matched to a gene: 2. The CDR3 extends over 12 amino acids. In germline, CDR1 is LNHDA, CDR2 SQIVND (reference sequence). The CDR3 protein is CASRRTGDTQYF. CDR3 in DNA: TGTGCCAGTAGGAGGACAGGAGATACGCAGTATTTT.

The CDR3 spells CASSPSGGRGNEQFF. CDR3 nucleotides: TGTGCCAGCAGCCCTAGCGGGGGGCGGGGGAATGAGCAGTTCTTC. This sequence joins TRBV7-6 and TRBJ2-1, with TRBD2 matching over 11 bases. This CDR3 is 15 amino acids long. Germline CDR1 SGHVS, CDR2 FNYEAQ. Trimming took 5 bases from V and 7 from J; bases not matched to a gene: 7.

CDR3 nucleotide sequence: TGTGCCAGCAGTCACCCCGGGGAGACCCAGTACTTC. Protein: CASSHPGETQYF. V usage is TRBV27 and J usage is TRBJ2-5; D not certain. CDR1 and CDR2 (germline): MNHEY, SMNVEV (reference sequence). The CDR3 is 12 residues long. The V gene lost 5 bases and the J gene lost 5 bases, with 9 bases spanning the gap.

In its sample, this clone was seen once. The chain couples TRBV10-3 to TRBJ1-2, with 7 positions matching TRBD1. The germline V gene has CDR1 ENHRY and CDR2 SYGVKD. CDR3 length: 13 residues. V lost 8 bases, J lost 6 bases, and 9 bases stayed unmatched. CDR3 DNA sequence: TGTGCCATCGGGGCAGACAGGGACCATGGCTACACCTTC. As protein: CAIGADRDHGYTF.

Written as DNA, the CDR3 is TGCGCCAGCAGCTTTAGCGGGGGGGCAGGTAATGAGCAGTTCTTC. This sequence encodes CASSFSGGAGNEQFF. This sequence joins TRBV5-1 and TRBJ2-1, with 11 nucleotides matching TRBD2. The trim removed 2 bases at V and 7 bases at J, leaving 5 bases unmatched. The length of the CDR3 is 15 residues. Germline V gives CDR1 SGHRS, CDR2 YFSETQ.

The chain employs TRBV6-5 and TRBJ2-7; TRBD2 matches at 10 bases. The DNA end is a closer match to TRBJ2-1, so the J assignment may be wrong. CDR1 is MNHEY and CDR2 is SVGAGI in the germline V gene. This CDR3 comprises 15 residues. The CDR3 region has the DNA TGTGCCAGCAACAATCTAGCGGGGGACTACAATGAGCAGTTCTTC. Its protein product is CASNNLAGDYNEQFF.

The CDR3 DNA reads TGTGCCAGCAGTCCCGGGGACAGGGACAACGAGCAGTACTTC. Translated: CASSPGDRDNEQYF. This chain connects TRBV27 to TRBJ2-7; 9 bases fit TRBD1. CDR1 is MNHEY and CDR2 is SMNVEV in the germline V gene (reference sequence). The CDR3 covers 14 residues. J gave up 5 bases and V 5 bases, and 7 bases lay outside the gene matches.

In DNA form, the CDR3 reads TGTGCCACCAGGGGGGAGGGCCTGCCGAACACTGAAGCTTTCTTT. Amino acid sequence: CATRGEGLPNTEAFF. The genes are TRBV2 and TRBJ1-1, with 7 bases identical to TRBD1. CDR3 length equals 15 residues. Germline V gene sequence: CDR1 SNHLY, CDR2 FYNNEI. Trimming took 10 bases from V and 1 from J; bases not matched to a gene: 12.

The rearrangement joins TRBV2 to TRBJ2-1, with TRBD2 matching over 10 bases. J was trimmed by 2 bases and V by 5 bases; bases with no gene match: 3. Germline-derived CDR1 and CDR2 are SNHLY and FYNNEI. The CDR3 loop spans 15 amino acids. CDR3 sequence reads: CASSWGTSAYNEQFF. The DNA of the CDR3 is TGTGCCAGCAGTTGGGGGACTAGCGCCTACAATGAGCAGTTCTTC.

The chain carries TRBV10-3 and TRBJ1-2; D unclear. Germline V CDR1 and CDR2: ENHRY, SYGVKD. This CDR3 is 12 amino acids long. Between the trimmed V and J ends, which lost 10 bases and 8 bases, there was a span of 17 bases. Here the CDR3 reads CASSHRPEGYTF. The CDR3 region has the DNA TGTGCCAGCTCGCACCGCCCCGAGGGCTACACCTTC.